This TCR beta chain was recorded in a study of cytomegalovirus exposure and HLA in healthy donors. 13 Jbeta primers and 60 Vbeta primers were used for the PCR. Using immunoSEQ multiplex PCR, the repertoire was profiled, and TCRdb retains in-frame clones only, with some absent. Seen here are over 100,000 clones, almost 80% observed once, and the top ten hold roughly 1.5%. The sequenced sample consisted of PBMCs. The receptor was derived from a female donor in good health and CMV-seronegative.

The DNA for the CDR3 is TGTGCCAGCAGTCGCCGCGGGCGACCATACAATGAGCAGTTCTTC. Amino acid sequence: CASSRRGRPYNEQFF. The chain joins TRBV6-5 to TRBJ2-1, with D maybe TRBD2 (5 bases). The CDR3 spans 15 residues. The V and J ends lost 5 bases and 4 bases respectively, with 15 bases between them. CDR1 MNHEY and CDR2 SVGAGI come from the germline V gene.